The present T cell receptor (beta chain) was sequenced within a study of response to subunit inactivated influenza vaccine. TCRdb passed the RT-PCR reads through MiXCR, listing each CDR3 protein once. The sample carries 550,000 to 650,000 distinct CDR3 sequences, 12% recorded once. CDR1 and CDR2 from the germline V gene are MNHEY and SMNVEV (reference sequence). There are 16 residues in the CDR3. V lost 5 bases and J 1 base, leaving 17 bases between the germline ends. As concerns this clonotype: The antigen is undetermined.

Study-level points and caveats: The study's authors posited that every seasonal influenza vaccination enlists few new T cells.

The V gene is TRBV27, the J gene TRBJ2-5; TRBD1 or TRBD2 may be the D gene (6 bases each). The material sequenced was PBMCs from blood, taken on the day of vaccination. The sequence derives from a man aged 50 to 59 who received an inactivated influenza vaccine. CDR3 amino acids: CASSPLGGGIQETQYF. CDR3 sequence (DNA): TGTGCCAGCAGTCCACTAGGGGGAGGCATCCAAGAGACCCAGTACTTC.